Below, one T cell receptor beta chain is given with its context. What it binds is unknown. V trimming: 7 bases; J trimming: 4 bases; junction bases outside the gene matches: 6. CDR1 and CDR2 from the germline V gene are LNHDA and SQIVND (reference sequence). The CDR3 has 16 residues. This specimen belongs to a study of regulatory T cells in long-lasting Graves disease. Described time point: persistent/refractory GD, antithyroid drugs over 5 years with positive TRAb. The TCR library was made from RNA that had been extracted from PBMCs in TRIzol. General study points: TRBV28, TRBJ1-2 and TRBJ2-5 were segments that persistent disease favored. Fewer public clonotypes were shared by new patients (approximately 1,000) than by persistent patients (roughly 2,500).

For TCR beta, libraries came from iRepertoire HTBI primers and Arm-PCR of CDR3 regions. Via MiXCR, TCRdb re-called the multiplex PCR reads, giving one row per CDR3 protein. The sample lists about 450,000 distinct CDR3 sequences, less than 25% seen once, with roughly 30% in the top ten. The TCR was taken from a female donor with Graves disease. V gene TRBV19 combines with J gene TRBJ1-6; 11 positions match TRBD1. Sequencing used peripheral blood mononuclear cells (PBMCs), obtained when the disease was refractory, from a patient treated with antithyroid drugs. The CDR3 DNA sequence: TGTGCCAGTACGGACAGGGGGCGCGGTTATAATTCACCCCTCCACTTT. This sequence encodes CASTDRGRGYNSPLHF.